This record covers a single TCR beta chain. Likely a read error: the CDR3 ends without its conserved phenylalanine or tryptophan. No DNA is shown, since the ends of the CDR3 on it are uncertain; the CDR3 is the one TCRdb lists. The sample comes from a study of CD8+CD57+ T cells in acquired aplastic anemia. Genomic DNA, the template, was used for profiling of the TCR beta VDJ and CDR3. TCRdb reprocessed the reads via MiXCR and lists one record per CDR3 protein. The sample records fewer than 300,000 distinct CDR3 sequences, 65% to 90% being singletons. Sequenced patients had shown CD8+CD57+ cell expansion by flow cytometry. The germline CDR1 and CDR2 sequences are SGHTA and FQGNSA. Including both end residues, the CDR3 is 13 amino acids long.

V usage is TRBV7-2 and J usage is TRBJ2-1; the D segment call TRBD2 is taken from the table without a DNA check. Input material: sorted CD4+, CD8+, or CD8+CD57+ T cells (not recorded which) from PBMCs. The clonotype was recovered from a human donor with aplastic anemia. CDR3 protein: CASSLGTAHAGDL.